This TCR beta chain appears in the sequencing data of a study of chemoradiotherapy in HPV16-positive cancers. For the study at large: Candidate HPV-specific clones and shared TCR motifs came from a couple of HPV16-positive patients.

With respect to this clone: The antigen is unknown.

Profiling relied on immunoSEQ multiplex PCR, and the TCRdb table lists in-frame clones only, not all of them. This sample yields roughly 39,000 clones, of which more than 75% are seen a single time; about 5.5% belongs to the top ten. The study, taken as a whole, reports: The functional HPV-specific definition rests on just a couple of HPV16-positive patients. Candidate HPV-specific clones and E7-related TCR motifs grew in tumor during treatment.

CDR1 SEHNR and CDR2 FQNEAQ come from the germline V gene (reference sequence). J gave up 0 bases and V 4 bases, and 6 bases lay outside the gene matches. The CDR3 is 18 amino acids. The sample here was blood, taken from a patient who underwent chemoradiotherapy. This chain uses TRBV7-9 with TRBJ2-2; 12 bases are a match to TRBD2. This receptor was obtained from a human donor with HPV-associated anogenital cancer. This chain's CDR3 is CASSSRTSGVSNTGELFF. The CDR3 DNA reads TGTGCCAGCAGCTCGCGGACTAGCGGGGTTTCGAACACCGGGGAGCTGTTTTTT.